This T cell receptor beta chain originates from a study of T cells after yellow fever vaccination. Overall study results and limits: After the booster, 96% of CD4 and about 90% of CD8 primary-response clones were re-detected.

The germline V and J ends were trimmed by 3 bases and 9 bases, with 17 bases remaining between them. The CDR3 runs 14 residues. CDR1 is KGHDR, CDR2 SFDVKD, per germline. A single record per CDR3 protein comes from TCRdb applying MiXCR to the 5' RACE reads. This table has a few hundred thousand distinct CDR3 sequences, under 20% appearing once. This clonotype was picked up a small number of times. As yet, its antigen is unknown. The chain joins TRBV24-1 to TRBJ2-7, with no clear D. Sample: PBMCs, taken before the yellow fever booster vaccination. This receptor was identified in a man between 18 and 35 years old who received the YFV17D yellow fever vaccine. The DNA for the CDR3 is TGTGCCACCAGTGATGCGTGGACCCTCCACGGGCAGTACTTC. It yields the protein CATSDAWTLHGQYF.